This T cell receptor beta chain was retrieved from a study of T cell repertoires in cytomegalovirus infection. Whole-study context: Used in the study were CMV epitopes, some recently identified and HLA-C-restricted, others well-studied and HLA-B-restricted. Public TCR beta signature analysis indicated the presence of both CMV infection and matching HLA type. General study results and limits: Within the response measured ex vivo, HLA-C-restricted CMV-specific TCR beta clonotypes were dominant. Summed frequency of shared TCR beta families picked out CMV carriers who also had the relevant HLA.

TCRdb reprocessed the reads via MiXCR and lists one record per CDR3 protein. The table lists hundreds of thousands of distinct CDR3 sequences, roughly 42% of them singletons, with about 39% in the top ten. CDR3 length equals 14 residues. The V gene lost 0 bases and the J gene lost 6 bases, with 10 bases spanning the gap. CDR1 and CDR2 from the germline V gene are SGDLS and YYNGEE. A remark on this clonotype: The antigen remains undetermined.

The chain recombines TRBV9 with TRBJ2-4; D may be TRBD2 (5 bases). The sequences come from cultured PBMCs, collected from culture after CMV antigen stimulation. The sequence was obtained from a human donor in good health (CMV status not recorded). Some clones in this sample may be carry-over from other donors' samples. CDR3 coding DNA: TGTGCCAGCAGCGTAGAAGCGGCGGGAAACATTCAGTACTTC. Protein: CASSVEAAGNIQYF.